This section outlines one T cell receptor (beta chain) sequence together with its context. The sample carries other DNA sequences with the same CDR3. cDNA serving as the sequencing template came from extracted, reverse transcribed RNA. Data came from immunoSEQ multiplex PCR; TCRdb stores just in-frame clones and leaves some out. The top ten hold roughly 6.8% of the sample, which has approximately 150,000 clones, roughly 44% seen once. The sample originates from a study of CD8+ T cells in alopecia areata. Germline loops: CDR1 SQVTM, CDR2 ANQGSEA. Trimming at V came to 5 bases and at J to 6 bases, leaving 2 bases not matched to a gene. The length of the CDR3 is 11 residues.

This receptor was identified in a human donor with alopecia areata. The chain has TRBV29-1 and TRBJ2-7; 9 nucleotides align to TRBD1. Sequenced material: CD4+ T cells sorted from blood. The CDR3: CSVRTGVEQYF. CDR3 DNA: TGCAGCGTTCGGACAGGGGTCGAGCAGTACTTC.